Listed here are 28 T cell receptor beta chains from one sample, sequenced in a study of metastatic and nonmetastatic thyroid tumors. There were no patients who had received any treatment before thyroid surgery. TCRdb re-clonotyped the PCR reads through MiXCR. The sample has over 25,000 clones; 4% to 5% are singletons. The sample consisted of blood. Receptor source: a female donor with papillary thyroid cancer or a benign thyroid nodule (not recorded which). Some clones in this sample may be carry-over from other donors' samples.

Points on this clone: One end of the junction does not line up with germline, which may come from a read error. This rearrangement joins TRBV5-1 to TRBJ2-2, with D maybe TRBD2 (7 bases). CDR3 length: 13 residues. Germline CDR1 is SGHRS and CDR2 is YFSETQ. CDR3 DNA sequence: TGCGCCAGCAGATTGGGGGGGCCCGGGGAGCTGTTTTTT. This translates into CASRLGGPGELFF.

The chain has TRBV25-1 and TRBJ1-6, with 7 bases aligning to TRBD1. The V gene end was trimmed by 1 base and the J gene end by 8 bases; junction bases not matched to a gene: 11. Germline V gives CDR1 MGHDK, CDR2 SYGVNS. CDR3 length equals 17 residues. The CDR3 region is CASSEFRDRSPYSPLHF. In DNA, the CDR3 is TGTGCCAGCAGTGAATTTCGGGACAGATCACCGTATTCACCCCTCCACTTT.

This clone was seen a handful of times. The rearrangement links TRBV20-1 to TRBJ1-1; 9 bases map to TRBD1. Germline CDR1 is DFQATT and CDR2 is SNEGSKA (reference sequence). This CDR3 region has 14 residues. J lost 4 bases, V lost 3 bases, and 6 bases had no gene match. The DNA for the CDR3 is TGCAGTGCTAGGCTGGGACAGGGAATCACTGAAGCTTTCTTT. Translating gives CSARLGQGITEAFF.

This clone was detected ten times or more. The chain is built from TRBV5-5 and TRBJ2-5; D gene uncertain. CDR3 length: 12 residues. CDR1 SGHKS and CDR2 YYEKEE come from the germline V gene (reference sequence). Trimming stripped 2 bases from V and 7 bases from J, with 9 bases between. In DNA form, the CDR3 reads TGTGCCAGCAGCTTCTATGAAGGGACCCAGTACTTC. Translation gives CASSFYEGTQYF.

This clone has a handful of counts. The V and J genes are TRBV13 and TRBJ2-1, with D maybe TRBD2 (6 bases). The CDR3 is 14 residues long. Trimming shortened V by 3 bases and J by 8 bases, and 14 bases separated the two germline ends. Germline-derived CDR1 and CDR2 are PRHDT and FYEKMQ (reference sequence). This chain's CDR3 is CASSLGGSSYEQFF. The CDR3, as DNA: TGTGCCAGCAGCTTGGGGGGATCTAGCTATGAGCAGTTCTTC. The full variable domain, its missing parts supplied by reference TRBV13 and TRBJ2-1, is AAGVIQSPRHLIKEKRETATLKCYPIPRHDTVYWYQQGPGQDPQFLISFYEKMQSDKGSIPDRFSAQQFSDYHSELNMSSLELGDSALYFCASSLGGSSYEQFFGPGTRLTVL.

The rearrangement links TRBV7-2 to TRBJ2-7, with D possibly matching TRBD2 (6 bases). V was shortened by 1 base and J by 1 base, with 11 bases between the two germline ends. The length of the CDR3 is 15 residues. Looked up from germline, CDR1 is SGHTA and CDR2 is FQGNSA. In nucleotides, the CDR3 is TGTGCCAGCAGCTTAGAAGAGCGGGTTTCCTACGAGCAGTACTTC. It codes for CASSLEERVSYEQYF.

The CDR3: CASSTWTVFNYGYTF. The DNA of the CDR3 is TGTGCCAGCAGTACATGGACAGTTTTTAACTATGGCTACACCTTC. The chain employs TRBV28 and TRBJ1-2; TRBD1 might be the D (6 bases). The CDR3 extends over 15 amino acids. CDR1 is MDHEN and CDR2 is SYDVKM in the germline V gene. With 5 bases removed from V and 1 base from J, the gap between germline ends came to 14 bases.

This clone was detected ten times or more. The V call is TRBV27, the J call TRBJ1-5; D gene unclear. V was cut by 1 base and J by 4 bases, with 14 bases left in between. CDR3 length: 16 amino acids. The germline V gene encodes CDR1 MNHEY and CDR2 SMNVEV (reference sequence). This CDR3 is CASSLYPLASNQPQHF. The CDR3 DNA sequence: TGTGCCAGCAGTTTATATCCCCTCGCGTCGAATCAGCCCCAGCATTTT.

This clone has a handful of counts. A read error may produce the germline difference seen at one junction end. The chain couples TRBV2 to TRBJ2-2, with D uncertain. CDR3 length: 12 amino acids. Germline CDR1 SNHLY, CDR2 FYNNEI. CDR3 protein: CTSSVITGELFF. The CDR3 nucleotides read TGTACCAGCAGTGTTATTACCGGGGAGCTGTTTTTT. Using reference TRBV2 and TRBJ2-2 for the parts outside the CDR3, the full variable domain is EPEVTQTPSHQVTQMGQEVILRCVPISNHLYFYWYRQILGQKVEFLVSFYNNEISEKSEIFDDQFSVERPDGSNFTLKIRSTKLEDSAMYFCTSSVITGELFFGEGSRLTVL.

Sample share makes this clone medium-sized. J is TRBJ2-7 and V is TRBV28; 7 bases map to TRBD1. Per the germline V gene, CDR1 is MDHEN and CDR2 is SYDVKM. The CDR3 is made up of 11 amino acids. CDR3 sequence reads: CASTGFYEQYF. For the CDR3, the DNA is TGTGCTTCGACAGGGTTCTACGAGCAGTACTTC.

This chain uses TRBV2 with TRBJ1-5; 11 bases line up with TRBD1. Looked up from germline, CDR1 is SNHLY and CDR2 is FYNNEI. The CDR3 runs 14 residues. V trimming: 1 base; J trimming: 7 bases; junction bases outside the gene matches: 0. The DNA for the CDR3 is TGTGCCAGCAGTGAAGGGACAGGGGGCCAGCCCCAGCATTTT. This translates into CASSEGTGGQPQHF.

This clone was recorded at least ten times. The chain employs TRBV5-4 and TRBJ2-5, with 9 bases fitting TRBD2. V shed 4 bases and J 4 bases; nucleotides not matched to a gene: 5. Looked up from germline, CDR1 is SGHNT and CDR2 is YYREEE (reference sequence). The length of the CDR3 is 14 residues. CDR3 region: CASSLRTSAETQYF. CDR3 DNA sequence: TGTGCCAGCAGCCTTAGGACTAGCGCAGAGACCCAGTACTTC. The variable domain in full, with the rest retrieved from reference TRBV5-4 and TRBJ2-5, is ETGVTQSPTHLIKTRGQQVTLRCSSQSGHNTVSWYQQALGQGPQFIFQYYREEENGRGNFPPRFSGLQFPNYSSELNVNALELDDSALYLCASSLRTSAETQYFGPGTRLLVL.

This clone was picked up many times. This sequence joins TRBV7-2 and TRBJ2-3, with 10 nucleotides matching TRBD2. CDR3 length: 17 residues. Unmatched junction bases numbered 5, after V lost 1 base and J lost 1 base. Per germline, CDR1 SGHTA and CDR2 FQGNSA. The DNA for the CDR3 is TGTGCCAGCAGCTTAGGGAGACTAGCGGGCGGCACAGATACGCAGTATTTT. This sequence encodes CASSLGRLAGGTDTQYF.

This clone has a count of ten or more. The CDR3 is CASSLAGGTGYPYEQYF. CDR3 DNA sequence: TGTGCCAGCAGCTTAGCAGGTGGGACAGGGTATCCCTACGAGCAGTACTTC. This chain links TRBV11-2 with TRBJ2-7; 9 bases match TRBD1. From germline, CDR1 is SGHAT and CDR2 FQNNGV. The CDR3 runs to 17 residues. V lost 1 base and J lost 2; bases outside the gene matches: 9. Full variable domain (outside the CDR3, taken from reference TRBV11-2 and TRBJ2-7): EAGVAQSPRYKIIEKRQSVAFWCNPISGHATLYWYQQILGQGPKLLIQFQNNGVVDDSQLPKDRFSAERLKGVDSTLKIQPAKLEDSAVYLCASSLAGGTGYPYEQYFGPGTRLTVT.

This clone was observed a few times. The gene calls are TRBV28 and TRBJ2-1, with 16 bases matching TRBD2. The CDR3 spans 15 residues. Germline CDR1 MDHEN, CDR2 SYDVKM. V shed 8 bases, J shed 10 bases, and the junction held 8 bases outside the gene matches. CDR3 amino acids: CASFLGLAGGGEQFF. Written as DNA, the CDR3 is TGTGCCAGCTTCTTGGGACTAGCGGGAGGGGGGGAGCAGTTCTTC.

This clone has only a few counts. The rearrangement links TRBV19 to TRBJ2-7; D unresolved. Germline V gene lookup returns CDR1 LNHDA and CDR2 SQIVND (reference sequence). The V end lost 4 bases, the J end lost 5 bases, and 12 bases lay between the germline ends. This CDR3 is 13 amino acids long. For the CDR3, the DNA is TGTGCCAGTAGTAACCGCTCCACCCACGAGCAGTACTTC. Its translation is CASSNRSTHEQYF.

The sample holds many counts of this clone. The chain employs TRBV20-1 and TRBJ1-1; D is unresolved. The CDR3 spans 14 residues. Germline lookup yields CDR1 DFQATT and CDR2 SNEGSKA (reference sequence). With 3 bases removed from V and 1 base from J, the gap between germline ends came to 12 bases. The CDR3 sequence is CSASPIAGNTEAFF. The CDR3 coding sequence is TGCAGTGCTAGTCCAATCGCAGGGAACACTGAAGCTTTCTTT.

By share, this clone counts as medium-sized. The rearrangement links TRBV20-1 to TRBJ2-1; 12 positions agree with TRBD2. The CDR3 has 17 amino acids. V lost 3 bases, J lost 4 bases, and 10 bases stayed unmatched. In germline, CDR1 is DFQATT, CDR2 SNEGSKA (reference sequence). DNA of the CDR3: TGCAGTGCTAGTAAAGTGACTAGCGGGAGTATTTACAATGAGCAGTTCTTC. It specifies CSASKVTSGSIYNEQFF.

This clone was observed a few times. CDR3: CASSLGRSEAFF. CDR3 bases: TGTGCCAGCAGCTTGGGACGGTCTGAAGCTTTCTTT. The chain combines TRBV11-2 with TRBJ1-1; possible D gene TRBD1, 5 bases. This CDR3 has 12 amino acids. Germline V CDR1 and CDR2: SGHAT, FQNNGV. V was shortened by 3 bases and J by 6 bases, with 8 bases between the two germline ends.

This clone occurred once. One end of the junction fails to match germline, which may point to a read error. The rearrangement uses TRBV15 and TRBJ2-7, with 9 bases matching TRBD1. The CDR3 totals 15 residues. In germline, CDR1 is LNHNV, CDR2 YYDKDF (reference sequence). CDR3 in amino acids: CASSRPDRGSYEQYF. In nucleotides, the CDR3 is TGTGCCTCCAGCAGACCGGACAGGGGTAGCTACGAGCAGTACTTC.

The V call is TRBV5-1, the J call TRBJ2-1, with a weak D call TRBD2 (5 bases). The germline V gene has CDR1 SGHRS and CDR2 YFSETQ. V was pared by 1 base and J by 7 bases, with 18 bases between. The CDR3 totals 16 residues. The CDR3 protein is CASSLSKREEVNEQFF. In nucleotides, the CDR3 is TGCGCCAGCAGCTTGTCCAAGAGGGAAGAGGTTAATGAGCAGTTCTTC.

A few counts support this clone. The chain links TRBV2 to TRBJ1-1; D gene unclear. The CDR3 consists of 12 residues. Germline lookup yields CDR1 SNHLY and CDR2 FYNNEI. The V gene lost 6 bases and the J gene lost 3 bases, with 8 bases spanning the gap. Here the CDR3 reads CASRYTDTEAFF. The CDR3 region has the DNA TGTGCCAGCAGATACACGGACACTGAAGCTTTCTTT.

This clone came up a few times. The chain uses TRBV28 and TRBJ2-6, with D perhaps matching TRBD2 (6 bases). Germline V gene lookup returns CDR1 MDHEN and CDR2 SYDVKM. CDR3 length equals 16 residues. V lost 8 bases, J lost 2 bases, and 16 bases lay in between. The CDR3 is CASSRRGFAGANVLTF. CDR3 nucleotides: TGTGCCAGCTCCCGACGGGGGTTCGCTGGGGCCAACGTCCTGACTTTC. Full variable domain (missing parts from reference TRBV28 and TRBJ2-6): DVKVTQSSRYLVKRTGEKVFLECVQDMDHENMFWYRQDPGLGLRLIYFSYDVKMKEKGDIPEGYSVSREKKERFSLILESASTNQTSMYLCASSRRGFAGANVLTFGAGSRLTVL.

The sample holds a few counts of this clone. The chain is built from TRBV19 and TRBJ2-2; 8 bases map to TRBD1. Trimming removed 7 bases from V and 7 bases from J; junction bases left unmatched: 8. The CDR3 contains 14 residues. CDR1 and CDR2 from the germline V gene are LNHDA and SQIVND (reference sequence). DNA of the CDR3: TGTGCCAGTACCCGGGACAGGCGACTCGGGGAGCTGTTTTTT. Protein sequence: CASTRDRRLGELFF. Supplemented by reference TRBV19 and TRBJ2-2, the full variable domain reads DGGITQSPKYLFRKEGQNVTLSCEQNLNHDAMYWYRQDPGQGLRLIYYSQIVNDFQKGDIAEGYSVSREKKESFPLTVTSAQKNPTAFYLCASTRDRRLGELFFGEGSRLTVL.

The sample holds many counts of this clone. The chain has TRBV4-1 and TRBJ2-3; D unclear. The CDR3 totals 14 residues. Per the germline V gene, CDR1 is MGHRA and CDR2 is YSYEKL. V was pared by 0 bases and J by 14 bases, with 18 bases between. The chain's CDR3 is CASSQDRPGVIRYF. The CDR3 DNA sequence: TGCGCCAGCAGCCAAGATCGCCCCGGTGTGATTAGGTATTTT.

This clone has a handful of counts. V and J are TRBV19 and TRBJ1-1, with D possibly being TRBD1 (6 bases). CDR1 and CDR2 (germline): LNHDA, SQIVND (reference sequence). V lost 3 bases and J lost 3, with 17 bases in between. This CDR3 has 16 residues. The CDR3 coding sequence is TGTGCCAGTAGTATTACAGGGTGCCGTATGTACACTGAAGCTTTCTTT. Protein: CASSITGCRMYTEAFF.

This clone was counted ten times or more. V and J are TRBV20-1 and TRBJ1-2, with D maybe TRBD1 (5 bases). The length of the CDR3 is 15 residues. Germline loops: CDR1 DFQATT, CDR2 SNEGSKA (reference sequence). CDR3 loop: CSLFTIDSLYYGYTF. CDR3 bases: TGCAGCCTCTTTACGATAGACAGCCTTTACTATGGCTACACCTTC.

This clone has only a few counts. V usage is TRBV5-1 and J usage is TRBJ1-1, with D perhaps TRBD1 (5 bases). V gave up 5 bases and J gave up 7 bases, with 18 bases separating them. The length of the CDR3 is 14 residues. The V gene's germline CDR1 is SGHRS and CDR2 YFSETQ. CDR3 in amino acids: CASRWFGGENEAFF. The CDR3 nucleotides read TGCGCCAGCAGATGGTTTGGGGGGGAAAATGAAGCTTTCTTT. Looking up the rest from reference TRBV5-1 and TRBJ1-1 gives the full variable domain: KAGVTQTPRYLIKTRGQQVTLSCSPISGHRSVSWYQQTPGQGLQFLFEYFSETQRNKGNFPGRFSGRQFSNSRSEMNVSTLELGDSALYLCASRWFGGENEAFFGQGTRLTVV.